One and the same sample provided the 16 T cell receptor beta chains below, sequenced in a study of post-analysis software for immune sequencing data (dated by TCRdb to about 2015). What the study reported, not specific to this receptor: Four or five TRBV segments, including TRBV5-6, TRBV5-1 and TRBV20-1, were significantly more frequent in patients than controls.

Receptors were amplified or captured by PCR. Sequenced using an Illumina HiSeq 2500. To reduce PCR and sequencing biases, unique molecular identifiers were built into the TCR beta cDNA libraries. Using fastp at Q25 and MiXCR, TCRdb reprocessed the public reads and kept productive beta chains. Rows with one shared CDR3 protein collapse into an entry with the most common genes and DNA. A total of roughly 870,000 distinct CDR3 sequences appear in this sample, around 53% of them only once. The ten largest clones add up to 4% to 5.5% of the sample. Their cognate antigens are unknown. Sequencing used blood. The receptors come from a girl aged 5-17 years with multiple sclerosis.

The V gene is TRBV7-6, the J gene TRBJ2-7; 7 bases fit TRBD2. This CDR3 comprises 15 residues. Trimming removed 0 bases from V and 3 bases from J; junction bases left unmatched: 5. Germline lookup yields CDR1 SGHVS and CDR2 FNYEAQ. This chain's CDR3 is CASSLASGPSYEQYF. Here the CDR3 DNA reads TGTGCCAGCAGCTTAGCTAGCGGGCCAAGCTACGAGCAGTACTTC. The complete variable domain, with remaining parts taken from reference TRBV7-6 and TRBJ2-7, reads GAGVSQSPRYKVTKRGQDVALRCDPISGHVSLYWYRQALGQGPEFLTYFNYEAQQDKSGLPNDRFSAERPEGSISTLTIQRTEQRDSAMYRCASSLASGPSYEQYFGPGTRLTVT.

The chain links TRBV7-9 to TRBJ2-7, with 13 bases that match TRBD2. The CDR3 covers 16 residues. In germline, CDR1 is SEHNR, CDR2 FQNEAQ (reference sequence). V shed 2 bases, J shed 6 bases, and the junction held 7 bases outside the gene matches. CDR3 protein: CASSLKLAGGPVEQYF. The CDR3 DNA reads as TGTGCCAGCAGCTTAAAACTAGCGGGAGGGCCAGTCGAGCAGTACTTC. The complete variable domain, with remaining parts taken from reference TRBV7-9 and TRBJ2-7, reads DTGVSQNPRHKITKRGQNVTFRCDPISEHNRLYWYRQTLGQGPEFLTYFQNEAQLEKSRLLSDRFSAERPKGSFSTLEIQRTEQGDSAMYLCASSLKLAGGPVEQYFGPGTRLTVT.

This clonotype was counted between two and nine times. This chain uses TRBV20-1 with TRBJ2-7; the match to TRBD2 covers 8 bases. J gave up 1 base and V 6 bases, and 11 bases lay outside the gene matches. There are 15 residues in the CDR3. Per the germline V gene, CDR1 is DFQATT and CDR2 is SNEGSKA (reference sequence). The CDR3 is CSAANGRAGSYEQYF. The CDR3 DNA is TGCAGTGCGGCAAACGGGAGGGCCGGATCCTACGAGCAGTACTTC.

This chain's CDR3 is CASSLVRSGGAGDTQYF. DNA of the CDR3: TGCGCCAGCAGCTTGGTGCGGAGCGGGGGGGCCGGAGATACGCAGTATTTT. The chain uses TRBV5-1 and TRBJ2-3; 10 nucleotides match TRBD2. The CDR3 runs 17 residues. V shed 0 bases and J 5 bases; nucleotides not matched to a gene: 9. From germline, CDR1 is SGHRS and CDR2 YFSETQ.

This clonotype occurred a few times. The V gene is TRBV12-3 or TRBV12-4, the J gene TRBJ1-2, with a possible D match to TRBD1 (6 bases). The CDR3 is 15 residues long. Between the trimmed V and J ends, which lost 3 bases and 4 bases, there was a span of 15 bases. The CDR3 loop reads CASSFPLEQGYGYTF. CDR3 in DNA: TGTGCCAGCAGTTTCCCCCTGGAACAGGGCTATGGCTACACCTTC.

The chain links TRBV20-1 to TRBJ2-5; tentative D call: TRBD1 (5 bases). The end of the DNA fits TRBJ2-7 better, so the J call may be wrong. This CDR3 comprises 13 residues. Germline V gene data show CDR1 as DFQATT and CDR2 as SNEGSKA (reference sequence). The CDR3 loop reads CSAREDNYYEQYF. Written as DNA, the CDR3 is TGCAGTGCTAGAGAGGACAATTATTACGAGCAGTACTTC.

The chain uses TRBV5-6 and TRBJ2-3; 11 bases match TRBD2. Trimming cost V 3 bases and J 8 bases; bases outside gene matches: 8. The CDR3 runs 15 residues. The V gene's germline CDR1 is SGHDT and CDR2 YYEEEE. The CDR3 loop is CASSYLAGGGGTQYF. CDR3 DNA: TGTGCCAGCAGCTACCTAGCGGGAGGCGGCGGTACGCAGTATTTT.

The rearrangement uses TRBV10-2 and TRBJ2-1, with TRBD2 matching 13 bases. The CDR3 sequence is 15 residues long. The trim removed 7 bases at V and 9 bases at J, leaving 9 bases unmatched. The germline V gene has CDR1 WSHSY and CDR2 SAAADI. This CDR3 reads CASNRLAGGGGEQFF. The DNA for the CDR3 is TGCGCCAGCAATAGACTAGCGGGAGGTGGAGGTGAGCAGTTCTTC.

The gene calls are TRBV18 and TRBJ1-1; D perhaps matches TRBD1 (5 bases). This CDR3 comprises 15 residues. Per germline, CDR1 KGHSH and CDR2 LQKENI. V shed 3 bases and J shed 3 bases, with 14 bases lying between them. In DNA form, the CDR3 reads TGTGCCAGCTCACCTACCCGAACGGGGGACACTGAAGCTTTCTTT. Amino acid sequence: CASSPTRTGDTEAFF.

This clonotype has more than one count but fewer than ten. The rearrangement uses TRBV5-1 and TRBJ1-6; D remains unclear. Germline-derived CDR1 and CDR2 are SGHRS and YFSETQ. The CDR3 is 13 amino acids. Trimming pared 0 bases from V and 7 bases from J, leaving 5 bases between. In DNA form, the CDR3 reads TGCGCCAGCAGCTTGGAACACAATTCACCCCTCCACTTT. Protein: CASSLEHNSPLHF. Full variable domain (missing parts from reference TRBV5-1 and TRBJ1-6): KAGVTQTPRYLIKTRGQQVTLSCSPISGHRSVSWYQQTPGQGLQFLFEYFSETQRNKGNFPGRFSGRQFSNSRSEMNVSTLELGDSALYLCASSLEHNSPLHFGNGTRLTVT.

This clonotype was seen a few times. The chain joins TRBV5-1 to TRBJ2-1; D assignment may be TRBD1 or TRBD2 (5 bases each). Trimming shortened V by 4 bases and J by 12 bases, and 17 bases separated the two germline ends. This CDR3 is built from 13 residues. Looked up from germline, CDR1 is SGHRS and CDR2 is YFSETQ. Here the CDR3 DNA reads TGCGCCAGCAGCACCCTGACTGGGGGTTGGCAGTTCTTC. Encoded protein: CASSTLTGGWQFF.

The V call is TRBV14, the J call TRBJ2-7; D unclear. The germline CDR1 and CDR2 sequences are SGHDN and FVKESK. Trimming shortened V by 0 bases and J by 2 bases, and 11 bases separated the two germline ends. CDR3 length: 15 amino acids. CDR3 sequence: CASSQDFIGPYEQYF. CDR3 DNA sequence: TGTGCCAGCAGCCAAGATTTTATAGGGCCCTACGAGCAGTACTTC.

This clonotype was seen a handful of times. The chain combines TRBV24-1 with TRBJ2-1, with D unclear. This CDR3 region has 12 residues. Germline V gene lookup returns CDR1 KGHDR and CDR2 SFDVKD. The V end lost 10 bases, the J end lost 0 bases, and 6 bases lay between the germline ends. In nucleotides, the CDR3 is TGTGCCACTCGCGGCTCCTACAATGAGCAGTTCTTC. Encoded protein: CATRGSYNEQFF.

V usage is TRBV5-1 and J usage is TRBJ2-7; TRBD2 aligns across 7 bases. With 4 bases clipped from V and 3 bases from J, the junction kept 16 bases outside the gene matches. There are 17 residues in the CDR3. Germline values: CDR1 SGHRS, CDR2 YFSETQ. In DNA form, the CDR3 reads TGCGCCAGCAGCCCTGGTATGGGCGGGAGAACCTACTACGAGCAGTACTTC. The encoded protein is CASSPGMGGRTYYEQYF.

CDR3 amino acids: CASSPPRLAGGTFSTDTQYF. For the CDR3, the DNA is TGTGCCAGCAGCCCACCTCGCCTAGCGGGAGGGACCTTCAGCACAGATACGCAGTATTTT. This chain links TRBV7-9 with TRBJ2-3, with TRBD2 identical over 12 bases. Germline loops: CDR1 SEHNR, CDR2 FQNEAQ (reference sequence). J gave up 0 bases and V 5 bases, and 15 bases lay outside the gene matches. The CDR3 consists of 20 residues.

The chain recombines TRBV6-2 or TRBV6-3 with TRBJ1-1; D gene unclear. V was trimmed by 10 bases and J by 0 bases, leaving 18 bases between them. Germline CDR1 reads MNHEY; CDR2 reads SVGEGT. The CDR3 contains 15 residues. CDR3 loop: CATRGQSSLNTEAFF. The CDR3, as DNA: TGTGCCACCCGAGGGCAGAGCAGCCTGAACACTGAAGCTTTCTTT.